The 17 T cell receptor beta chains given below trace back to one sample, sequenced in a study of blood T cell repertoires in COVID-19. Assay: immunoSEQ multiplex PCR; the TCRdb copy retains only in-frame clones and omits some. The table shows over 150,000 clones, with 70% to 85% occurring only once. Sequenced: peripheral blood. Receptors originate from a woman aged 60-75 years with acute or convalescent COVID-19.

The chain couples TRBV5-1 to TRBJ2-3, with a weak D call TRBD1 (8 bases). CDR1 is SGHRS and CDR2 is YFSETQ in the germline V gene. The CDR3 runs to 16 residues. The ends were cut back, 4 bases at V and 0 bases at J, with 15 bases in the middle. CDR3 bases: TGCGCCAGCAGCCCACAGGGGGGGATTAGCACAGATACGCAGTATTTT. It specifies CASSPQGGISTDTQYF.

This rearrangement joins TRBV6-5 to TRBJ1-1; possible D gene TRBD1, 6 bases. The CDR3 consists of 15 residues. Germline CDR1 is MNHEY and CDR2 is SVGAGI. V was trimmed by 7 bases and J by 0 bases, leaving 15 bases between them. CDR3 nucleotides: TGTGCCAGCATCAGAGGGGGGGGATTGAACACTGAAGCTTTCTTT. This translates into CASIRGGGLNTEAFF.

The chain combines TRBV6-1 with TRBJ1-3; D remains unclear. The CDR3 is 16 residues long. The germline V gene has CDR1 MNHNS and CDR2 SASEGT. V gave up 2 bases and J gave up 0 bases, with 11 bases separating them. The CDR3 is CASSESSLSSGNTIYF. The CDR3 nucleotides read TGTGCCAGCAGTGAATCTTCCTTGAGCTCTGGAAACACCATATATTTT.

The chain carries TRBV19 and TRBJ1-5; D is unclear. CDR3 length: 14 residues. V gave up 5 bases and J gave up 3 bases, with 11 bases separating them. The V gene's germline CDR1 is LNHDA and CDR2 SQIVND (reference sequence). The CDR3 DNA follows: TGTGCCAGTAGTGGGAGGGTAAACAATCAGCCCCAGCATTTT. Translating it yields CASSGRVNNQPQHF.

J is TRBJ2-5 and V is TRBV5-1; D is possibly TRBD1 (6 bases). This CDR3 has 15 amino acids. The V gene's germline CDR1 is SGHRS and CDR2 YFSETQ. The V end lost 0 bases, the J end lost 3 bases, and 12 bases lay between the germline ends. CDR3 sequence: CASSLGGRLKETQYF. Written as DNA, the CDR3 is TGCGCCAGCAGCTTGGGGGGGCGACTAAAAGAGACCCAGTACTTC.

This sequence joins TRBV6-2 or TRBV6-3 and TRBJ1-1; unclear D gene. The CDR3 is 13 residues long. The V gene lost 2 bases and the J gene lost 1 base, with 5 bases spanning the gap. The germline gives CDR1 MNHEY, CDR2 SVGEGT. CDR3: CASSYPGNTEAFF. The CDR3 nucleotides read TGTGCCAGCAGTTACCCAGGGAACACTGAAGCTTTCTTT.

DNA for the CDR3: TGCGCCAGCAGTCCCGGGACAGATGCTGAAAAACTGTTTTTT. Translated, it gives CASSPGTDAEKLFF. This rearrangement joins TRBV10-1 to TRBJ1-4, with 7 bases aligning to TRBD1. Germline assignment: CDR1 WNHNN and CDR2 SYGVQD (reference sequence). V lost 5 bases to trimming and J lost 7 bases; unmatched junction nucleotides: 7. The CDR3 runs 14 residues.

Here the CDR3 DNA reads TGTGCCAGTAGTCGACAGGGTGTTACCTATTCTCGGGGTGAAAAACTGTTTTTT. Translated, it gives CASSRQGVTYSRGEKLFF. The chain combines TRBV19 with TRBJ1-4, with 7 bases identical to TRBD1. V lost 5 bases to trimming and J lost 7 bases; unmatched junction nucleotides: 19. The CDR3 is made up of 18 amino acids. Germline-derived CDR1 and CDR2 are LNHDA and SQIVND (reference sequence).

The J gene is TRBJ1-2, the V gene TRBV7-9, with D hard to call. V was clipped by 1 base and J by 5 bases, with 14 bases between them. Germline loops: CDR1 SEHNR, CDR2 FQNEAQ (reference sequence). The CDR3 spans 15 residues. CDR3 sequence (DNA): TGTGCCAGCAGCTTAGGGGCAGGCGGGCATTATGGCTACACCTTC. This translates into CASSLGAGGHYGYTF.

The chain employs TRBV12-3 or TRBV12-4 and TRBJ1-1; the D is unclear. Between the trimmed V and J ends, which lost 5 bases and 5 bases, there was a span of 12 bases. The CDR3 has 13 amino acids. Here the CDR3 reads CASSELGRTEAFF. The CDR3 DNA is TGTGCCAGCAGTGAACTAGGGAGGACTGAAGCTTTCTTT.

The CDR3 sequence: CASSPPLGSGATEAFF. As DNA, the CDR3 is TGTGCCAGCAGTCCTCCCCTTGGATCAGGGGCCACTGAAGCTTTCTTT. The rearrangement joins TRBV6-6 to TRBJ1-1; TRBD1 might be the D (6 bases). Germline V gene lookup returns CDR1 MNHNY and CDR2 SVGAGI (reference sequence). The CDR3 covers 16 residues. Trimming removed 5 bases from V and 4 bases from J, with 20 bases in between.

Here the CDR3 reads CAISRGYEQYF. CDR3 DNA sequence: TGTGCCATCAGTCGGGGTTACGAGCAGTACTTC. The chain recombines TRBV10-3 with TRBJ2-7; D is possibly TRBD2 (5 bases). Germline CDR1 ENHRY, CDR2 SYGVKD. V gave up 5 bases and J gave up 4 bases, with 6 bases separating them. The length of the CDR3 is 11 residues.

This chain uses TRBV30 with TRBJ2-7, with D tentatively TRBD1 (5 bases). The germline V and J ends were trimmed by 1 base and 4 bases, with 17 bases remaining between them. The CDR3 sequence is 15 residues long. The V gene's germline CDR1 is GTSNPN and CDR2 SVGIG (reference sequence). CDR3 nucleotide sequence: TGTGCCTGGAGTGCCGGGTGGGTTAAGGGGTACGAGCAGTACGTC. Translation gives CAWSAGWVKGYEQYV.

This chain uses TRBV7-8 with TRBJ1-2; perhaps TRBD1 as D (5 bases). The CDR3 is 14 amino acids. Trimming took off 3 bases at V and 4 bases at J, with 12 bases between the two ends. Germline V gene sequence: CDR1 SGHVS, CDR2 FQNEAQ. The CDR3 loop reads CASSFGGLGYGYTF. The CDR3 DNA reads TGTGCCAGCAGCTTCGGGGGACTTGGCTATGGCTACACCTTC.

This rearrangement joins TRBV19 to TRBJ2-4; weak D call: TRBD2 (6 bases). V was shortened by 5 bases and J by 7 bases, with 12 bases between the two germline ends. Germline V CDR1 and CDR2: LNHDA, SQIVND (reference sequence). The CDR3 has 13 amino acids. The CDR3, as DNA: TGTGCCAGTAGTGGAGGAGGGGTCAACATTCAGTACTTC. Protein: CASSGGGVNIQYF.

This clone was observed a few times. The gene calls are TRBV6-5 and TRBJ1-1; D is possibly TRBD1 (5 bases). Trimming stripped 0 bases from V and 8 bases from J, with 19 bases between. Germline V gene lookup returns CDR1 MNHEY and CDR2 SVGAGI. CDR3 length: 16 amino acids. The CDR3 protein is CASSYSRRPVGQEAFF. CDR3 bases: TGTGCCAGCAGTTACTCGCGCAGACCTGTAGGACAAGAAGCTTTCTTT.

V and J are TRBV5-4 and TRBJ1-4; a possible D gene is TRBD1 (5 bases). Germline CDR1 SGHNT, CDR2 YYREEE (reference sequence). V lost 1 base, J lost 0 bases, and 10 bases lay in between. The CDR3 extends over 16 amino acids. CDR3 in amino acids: CASSLYRSATNEKLFF. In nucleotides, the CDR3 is TGTGCCAGCAGCTTGTACAGGAGCGCAACTAATGAAAAACTGTTTTTT.